These 23 T cell receptor beta chains were sequenced from one sample in a study of T-cell memory formation after mild COVID-19. Using its own MiXCR run on the 5' RACE reads, TCRdb lists one record per CDR3 protein. This repertoire shows 250,000 to 300,000 distinct CDR3 sequences, roughly 16% found once; its top ten account for 22%. The sequencing sample was made of PBMCs or a T cell subset sorted from them (not recorded which). Receptors were obtained from a man aged 18 to 29 who had mild COVID-19 (a few samples of this study predate the infection). Cell type and time point are not known.

This clonotype came up a few times. The chain couples TRBV7-9 to TRBJ2-1; 9 nucleotides align to TRBD1. This CDR3 comprises 14 residues. Germline CDR1 and CDR2: SEHNR and FQNEAQ (reference sequence). V lost 4 bases to trimming and J lost 12 bases; unmatched junction nucleotides: 10. The CDR3 loop is CASSSWDREEGQFF. The CDR3 region has the DNA TGTGCCAGCAGCTCCTGGGACAGGGAAGAAGGGCAGTTCTTC. The entire variable domain, with the rest obtained from reference TRBV7-9 and TRBJ2-1, is as follows: DTGVSQNPRHKITKRGQNVTFRCDPISEHNRLYWYRQTLGQGPEFLTYFQNEAQLEKSRLLSDRFSAERPKGSFSTLEIQRTEQGDSAMYLCASSSWDREEGQFFGPGTRLTVL.

This chain connects TRBV5-6 to TRBJ2-3, with TRBD1 as a possible D gene (5 bases). V gave up 0 bases and J gave up 3 bases, with 17 bases separating them. The CDR3 extends over 17 amino acids. Per germline, CDR1 SGHDT and CDR2 YYEEEE. As DNA, the CDR3 is TGTGCCAGCAGCTTGGTCGGTGGGGCGCGGTGGACAGATACGCAGTATTTT. Protein: CASSLVGGARWTDTQYF.

This clonotype was picked up many times. The chain joins TRBV7-9 to TRBJ1-1; 7 bases are shared with TRBD1. The J segment lost 8 bases and the V segment lost 3 bases, leaving 0 bases of the junction unmatched. The CDR3 consists of 11 residues. Germline CDR1 and CDR2: SEHNR and FQNEAQ (reference sequence). The CDR3 reads CASSLDREAFF. The CDR3 region has the DNA TGTGCCAGCAGCTTGGACAGGGAAGCTTTCTTT.

This clonotype was observed a handful of times. The J gene is TRBJ1-6, the V gene TRBV4-2; perhaps TRBD1 as D (6 bases). CDR1 and CDR2 from the germline V gene are LGHNA and YNFKEQ. The CDR3 has 17 amino acids. Trimming took off 0 bases at V and 5 bases at J, with 14 bases between the two ends. Here the CDR3 DNA reads TGTGCCAGCAGCCAAGAGGAGGGGGGGGTTAATAATTCACCCCTCCACTTT. Translation gives CASSQEEGGVNNSPLHF.

This clonotype was found a few times. The J gene is TRBJ2-3, the V gene TRBV29-1; a weak D match, TRBD2 (5 bases). CDR1 and CDR2 (germline): SQVTM, ANQGSEA. Trimming left V 2 bases short and J 2 bases short, with 14 bases between. This CDR3 is built from 15 residues. The CDR3 DNA follows: TGCAGCGTTGAACGGGGAGCTAGTTTCACAGATACGCAGTATTTT. It translates to CSVERGASFTDTQYF.

This clonotype has at least ten counts. The chain is built from TRBV5-5 and TRBJ2-1; D might be TRBD1 (6 bases). CDR1 SGHKS and CDR2 YYEKEE come from the germline V gene (reference sequence). Trimming stripped 4 bases from V and 8 bases from J, with 16 bases between. The CDR3 runs to 14 residues. CDR3 sequence (DNA): TGTGCCAGCAGCATCTGGGACATCCGGGATGAGCAGTTCTTC. It codes for CASSIWDIRDEQFF.

This clonotype appeared many times. The chain recombines TRBV12-3 or TRBV12-4 with TRBJ1-5, with a tentative D call TRBD1 (5 bases). Trimming shortened V by 5 bases and J by 2 bases, and 10 bases separated the two germline ends. This CDR3 contains 14 residues. CDR3 DNA sequence: TGTGCCAGCAGTCCGCCGGGGGGCAATCAGCCCCAGCATTTT. Translated: CASSPPGGNQPQHF.

There are many counts of this clonotype. The rearrangement joins TRBV5-1 to TRBJ2-1, with 9 bases identical to TRBD1. CDR1 is SGHRS and CDR2 is YFSETQ in the germline V gene. The CDR3 has 15 residues. V shed 4 bases, J shed 6 bases, and the junction held 8 bases outside the gene matches. Written as DNA, the CDR3 is TGCGCCAGCAGCCAACCGGGACAGGGAGTCAATGAGCAGTTCTTC. This translates into CASSQPGQGVNEQFF.

A few counts support this clonotype. V usage is TRBV7-2 and J usage is TRBJ1-4; tentatively, D is TRBD1 (6 bases). The CDR3 length is 14 residues. Per germline, CDR1 SGHTA and CDR2 FQGNSA. Trimming cost V 0 bases and J 8 bases, with 10 bases left between them. Here the CDR3 DNA reads TGTGCCAGCAGCTTAGCACAGGGATGGGAAAAACTGTTTTTT. Its protein is CASSLAQGWEKLFF.

This chain links TRBV20-1 with TRBJ2-7, with D possibly matching TRBD1 (6 bases). Trimming removed 0 bases at V and 0 bases at J, with 12 bases between. The CDR3 spans 15 residues. Germline CDR1 reads DFQATT; CDR2 reads SNEGSKA (reference sequence). Here the CDR3 reads CSARDPTGISYEQYV. The CDR3, as DNA: TGCAGTGCTAGAGATCCGACAGGCATCTCCTACGAGCAGTACGTC.

This clonotype was counted ten times or more. The chain is built from TRBV12-3 or TRBV12-4 and TRBJ2-1; D remains unclear. The CDR3 is made up of 11 amino acids. V lost 3 bases to trimming and J lost 5 bases, with 2 bases between them. CDR3 sequence reads: CASSFDNEQFF. The DNA for the CDR3 is TGTGCCAGCAGTTTCGACAATGAGCAGTTCTTC.

This clonotype has a count of ten or more. The chain carries TRBV13 and TRBJ1-6; TRBD1 might be the D (5 bases). The germline gives CDR1 PRHDT, CDR2 FYEKMQ (reference sequence). The CDR3 is 13 amino acids. V gave up 5 bases and J gave up 13 bases, with 15 bases separating them. CDR3 sequence reads: CASSQARGGPLHF. CDR3 coding DNA: TGTGCCAGCAGCCAAGCCCGGGGGGGGCCCCTCCACTTT.

There are a few counts of this clonotype. The chain combines TRBV7-9 with TRBJ1-1, with a possible D match to TRBD1 (5 bases). Trimming removed 4 bases from V and 3 bases from J, with 9 bases in between. CDR1 and CDR2 (germline): SEHNR, FQNEAQ (reference sequence). The CDR3 extends over 13 amino acids. The CDR3 protein is CASSSSGYTEAFF. For the CDR3, the DNA is TGTGCCAGCAGCTCATCAGGGTACACTGAAGCTTTCTTT.

This clonotype was seen a handful of times. The chain carries TRBV12-3 or TRBV12-4 and TRBJ2-7; possibly TRBD2 for D (7 bases). The CDR3 has 13 residues. V was cut by 5 bases and J by 6 bases, with 14 bases left in between. CDR3 DNA: TGTGCCAGCAGTCTGTGGGGGGGCTTCGAGCAGTACTTC. Its protein is CASSLWGGFEQYF.

The chain couples TRBV7-6 to TRBJ1-6; D is ambiguous. The CDR3 is 15 amino acids. Germline-derived CDR1 and CDR2 are SGHVS and FNYEAQ. Trimming removed 1 base from V and 0 bases from J, with 4 bases in between. CDR3 sequence (DNA): TGTGCCAGCAGCTTAGAGACCTCCTATAATTCACCCCTCCACTTT. It specifies CASSLETSYNSPLHF.

The chain has TRBV5-1 and TRBJ2-7; tentatively, D is TRBD1 (6 bases). Germline V lookup: CDR1 SGHRS, CDR2 YFSETQ. The CDR3 runs 14 residues. V gave up 2 bases and J gave up 2 bases, with 11 bases separating them. The DNA for the CDR3 is TGCGCCAGCAGCTTCGTAGGGGGTACCTACGAGCAGTACGTC. Encoded protein: CASSFVGGTYEQYV.

This clonotype has just a few counts. The chain is built from TRBV10-2 and TRBJ1-2; maybe TRBD1 (6 bases). Trimming removed 3 bases from V and 4 bases from J, with 12 bases in between. This CDR3 comprises 14 residues. In germline, CDR1 is WSHSY, CDR2 SAAADI. CDR3 in amino acids: CASSDVGGAYGYTF. The CDR3 DNA is TGCGCCAGCAGTGATGTTGGGGGGGCCTATGGCTACACCTTC.

The genes are TRBV6-2 or TRBV6-3 and TRBJ2-3; a weak D match, TRBD2 (5 bases). V dropped 0 bases and J dropped 2 bases, with 12 bases sitting between them. Germline lookup yields CDR1 MNHEY and CDR2 SVGEGT. The CDR3 runs 16 residues. The CDR3 protein is CASSYSAEATTDTQYF. The CDR3, as DNA: TGTGCCAGCAGTTACTCTGCGGAGGCCACCACAGATACGCAGTATTTT.

Of note for this clonotype: An end of the junction does not agree with germline; a read error may underlie this. The chain carries TRBV4-1 and TRBJ2-1; TRBD1 aligns across 7 bases. The CDR3 length is 16 residues. CDR1 is MGHRA and CDR2 is YSYEKL in the germline V gene. The CDR3 here is CASSQAAGTDYNEQLF. The CDR3 nucleotides read TGCGCCAGCAGCCAAGCTGCCGGGACAGACTACAATGAGCAGCTCTTC.

A few counts support this clonotype. The chain uses TRBV4-1 and TRBJ1-2; D possibly corresponds to TRBD1 (5 bases). The germline V gene has CDR1 MGHRA and CDR2 YSYEKL. This CDR3 comprises 15 residues. The V end was cut by 4 bases, the J end by 2 bases, with 14 bases between. CDR3 amino acids: CASSPQIQGNYGYTF. The CDR3, as DNA: TGCGCCAGCAGCCCCCAGATTCAGGGAAACTATGGCTACACCTTC.

This clonotype appeared a single time. The genes are TRBV20-1 and TRBJ1-2, with 7 bases identical to TRBD1. The CDR3 has 13 residues. Germline V CDR1 and CDR2: DFQATT, SNEGSKA (reference sequence). J lost 6 bases, V lost 0 bases, and 4 bases had no gene match. The CDR3 DNA follows: TGCAGTGCTAGAGATGACAGGGCGAATGGCTACACCTTC. It specifies CSARDDRANGYTF.

In this sample, this clonotype turned up a few times. The chain has TRBV6-2 or TRBV6-3 and TRBJ1-2; D is possibly TRBD1 (6 bases). The CDR3 loop spans 13 amino acids. Germline assignment: CDR1 MNHEY and CDR2 SVGEGT. Trimming cost V 2 bases and J 6 bases, with 10 bases left between them. CDR3 nucleotide sequence: TGTGCCAGCAGTTACGATTACAGGGATGGCTACACCTTC. This sequence encodes CASSYDYRDGYTF.

This clonotype was recorded a few times. V gene TRBV10-2 combines with J gene TRBJ2-7, with a tentative D call TRBD2 (6 bases). The CDR3 runs to 13 residues. From germline, CDR1 is WSHSY and CDR2 SAAADI. V lost 6 bases and J lost 4, with 13 bases in between. The chain's CDR3 is CASSRDLLYEQYF. The DNA of the CDR3 is TGCGCCAGCAGCCGGGACTTATTATACGAGCAGTACTTC.